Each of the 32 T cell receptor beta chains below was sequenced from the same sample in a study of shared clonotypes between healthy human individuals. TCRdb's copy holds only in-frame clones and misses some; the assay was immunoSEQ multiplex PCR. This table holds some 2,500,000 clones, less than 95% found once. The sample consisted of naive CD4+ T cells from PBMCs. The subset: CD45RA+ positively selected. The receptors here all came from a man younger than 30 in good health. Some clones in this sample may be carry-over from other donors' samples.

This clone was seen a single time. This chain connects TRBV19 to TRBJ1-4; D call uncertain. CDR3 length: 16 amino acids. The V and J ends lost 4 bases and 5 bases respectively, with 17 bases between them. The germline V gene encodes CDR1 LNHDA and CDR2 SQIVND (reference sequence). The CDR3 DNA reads TGTGCCAGTAGTACCCACGTTTTGGTGCAGAATGAAAAACTGTTTTTT. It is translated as CASSTHVLVQNEKLFF. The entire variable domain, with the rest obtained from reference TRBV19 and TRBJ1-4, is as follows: DGGITQSPKYLFRKEGQNVTLSCEQNLNHDAMYWYRQDPGQGLRLIYYSQIVNDFQKGDIAEGYSVSREKKESFPLTVTSAQKNPTAFYLCASSTHVLVQNEKLFFGSGTQLSVL.

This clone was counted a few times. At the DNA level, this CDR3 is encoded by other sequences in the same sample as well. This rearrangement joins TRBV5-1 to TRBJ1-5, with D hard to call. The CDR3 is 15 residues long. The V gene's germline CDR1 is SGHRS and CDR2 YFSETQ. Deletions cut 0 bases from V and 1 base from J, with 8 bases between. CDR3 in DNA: TGCGCCAGCAGCTTGGAAGGTGGGAGCAATCAGCCCCAGCATTTT. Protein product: CASSLEGGSNQPQHF.

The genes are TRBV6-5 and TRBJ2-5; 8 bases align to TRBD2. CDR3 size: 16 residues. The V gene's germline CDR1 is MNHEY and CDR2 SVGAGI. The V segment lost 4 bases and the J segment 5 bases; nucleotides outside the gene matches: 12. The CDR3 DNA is TGTGCCAGCAGTTCCCATCCAGCGGGAGTTTTGGAGACCCAGTACTTC. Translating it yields CASSSHPAGVLETQYF.

The CDR3 loop reads CASSPRPSTDTQYF. DNA of the CDR3: TGTGCCAGCAGCCCTCGTCCTAGCACAGATACGCAGTATTTT. The rearrangement uses TRBV6-5 and TRBJ2-3; no firm D call. V was pared by 6 bases and J by 0 bases, with 10 bases between. The CDR3 has 14 residues. Germline lookup yields CDR1 MNHEY and CDR2 SVGAGI.

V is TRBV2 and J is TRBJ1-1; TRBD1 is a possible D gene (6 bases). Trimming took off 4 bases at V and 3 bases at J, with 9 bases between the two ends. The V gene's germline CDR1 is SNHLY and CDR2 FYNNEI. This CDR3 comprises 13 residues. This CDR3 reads CASSADRYTEAFF. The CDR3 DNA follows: TGTGCCAGCAGTGCGGACAGATACACTGAAGCTTTCTTT. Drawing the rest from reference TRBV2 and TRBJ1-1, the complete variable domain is EPEVTQTPSHQVTQMGQEVILRCVPISNHLYFYWYRQILGQKVEFLVSFYNNEISEKSEIFDDQFSVERPDGSNFTLKIRSTKLEDSAMYFCASSADRYTEAFFGQGTRLTVV.

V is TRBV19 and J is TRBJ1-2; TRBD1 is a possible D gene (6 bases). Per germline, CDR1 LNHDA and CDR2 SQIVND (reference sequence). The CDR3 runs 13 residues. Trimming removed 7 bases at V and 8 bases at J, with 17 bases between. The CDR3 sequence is CASNPARGGGYTF. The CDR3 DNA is TGTGCCAGTAACCCGGCCAGGGGAGGCGGCTACACCTTC.

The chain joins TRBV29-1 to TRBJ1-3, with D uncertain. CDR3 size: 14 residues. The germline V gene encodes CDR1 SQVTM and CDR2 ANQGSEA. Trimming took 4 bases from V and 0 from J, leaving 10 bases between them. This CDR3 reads CSVVYSGSGNTIYF. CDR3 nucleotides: TGCAGCGTTGTTTACTCGGGCTCTGGAAACACCATATATTTT.

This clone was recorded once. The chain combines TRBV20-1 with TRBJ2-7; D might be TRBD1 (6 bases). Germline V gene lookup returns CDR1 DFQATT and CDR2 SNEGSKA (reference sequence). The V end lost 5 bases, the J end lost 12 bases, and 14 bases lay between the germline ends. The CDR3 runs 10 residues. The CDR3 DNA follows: TGCAGTGCTTGGGACATCGATCCGTACTTC. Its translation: CSAWDIDPYF.

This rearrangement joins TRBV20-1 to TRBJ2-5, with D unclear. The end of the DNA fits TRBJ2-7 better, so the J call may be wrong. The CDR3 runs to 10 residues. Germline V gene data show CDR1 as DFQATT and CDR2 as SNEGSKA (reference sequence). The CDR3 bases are TGCAGTGCTTTTGATTACGAGCAGTACTTC. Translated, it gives CSAFDYEQYF.

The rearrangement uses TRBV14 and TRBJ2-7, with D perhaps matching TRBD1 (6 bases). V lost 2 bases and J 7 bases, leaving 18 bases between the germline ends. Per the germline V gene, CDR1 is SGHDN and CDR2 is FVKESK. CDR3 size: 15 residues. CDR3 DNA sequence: TGTGCCAGCAGCCAACTCCGGGACAAGGGAGTGGAGCAGTACTTC. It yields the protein CASSQLRDKGVEQYF.

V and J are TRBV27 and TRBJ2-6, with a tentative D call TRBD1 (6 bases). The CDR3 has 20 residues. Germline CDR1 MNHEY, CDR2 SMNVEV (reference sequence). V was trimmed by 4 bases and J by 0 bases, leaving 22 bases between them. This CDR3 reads CASSSYMDSLIFSGANVLTF. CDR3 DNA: TGTGCCAGCAGTTCCTATATGGACAGCCTGATCTTCTCTGGGGCCAACGTCCTGACTTTC.

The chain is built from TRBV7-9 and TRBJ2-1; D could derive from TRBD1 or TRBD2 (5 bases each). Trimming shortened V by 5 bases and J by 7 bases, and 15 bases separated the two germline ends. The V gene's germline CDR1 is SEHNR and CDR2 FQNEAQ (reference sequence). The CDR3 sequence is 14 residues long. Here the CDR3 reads CASSARGRGNEQFF. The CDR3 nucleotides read TGTGCCAGCAGCGCCCGGGGCCGGGGAAATGAGCAGTTCTTC.

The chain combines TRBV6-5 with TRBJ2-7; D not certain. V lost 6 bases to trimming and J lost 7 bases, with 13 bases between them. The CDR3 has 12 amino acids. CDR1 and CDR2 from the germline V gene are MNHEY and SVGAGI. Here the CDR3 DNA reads TGTGCCAGCAGCCGCTCCCTGGGGGAGCAGTACTTC. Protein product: CASSRSLGEQYF.

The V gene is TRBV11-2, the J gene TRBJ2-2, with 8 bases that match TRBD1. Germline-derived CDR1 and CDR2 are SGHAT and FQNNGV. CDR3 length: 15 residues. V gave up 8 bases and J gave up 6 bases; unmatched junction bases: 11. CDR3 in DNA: TGTGCCAGCGAAATCACTGCAGGGGGCTCCGGGGAGCTGTTTTTT. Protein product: CASEITAGGSGELFF.

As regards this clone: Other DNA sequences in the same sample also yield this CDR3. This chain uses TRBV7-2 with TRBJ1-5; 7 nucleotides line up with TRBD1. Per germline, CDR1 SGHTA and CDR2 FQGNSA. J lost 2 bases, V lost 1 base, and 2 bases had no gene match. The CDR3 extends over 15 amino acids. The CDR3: CASSLGTGGNQPQHF. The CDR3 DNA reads TGTGCCAGCAGCTTAGGAACAGGGGGCAATCAGCCCCAGCATTTT.

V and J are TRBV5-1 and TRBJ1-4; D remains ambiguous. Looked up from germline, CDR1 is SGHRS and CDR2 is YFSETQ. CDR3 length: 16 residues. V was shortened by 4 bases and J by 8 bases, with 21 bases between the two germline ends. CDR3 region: CASSLGSAQGGEKLFF. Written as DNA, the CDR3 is TGCGCCAGCAGCCTCGGGAGTGCTCAAGGAGGGGAAAAACTGTTTTTT.

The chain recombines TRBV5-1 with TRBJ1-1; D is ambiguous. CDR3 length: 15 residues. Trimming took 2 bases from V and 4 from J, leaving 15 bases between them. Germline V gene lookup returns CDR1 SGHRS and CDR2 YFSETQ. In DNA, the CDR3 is TGCGCCAGCAGCTTCGTAACAGCTCGCAGCACTGAAGCTTTCTTT. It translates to CASSFVTARSTEAFF.

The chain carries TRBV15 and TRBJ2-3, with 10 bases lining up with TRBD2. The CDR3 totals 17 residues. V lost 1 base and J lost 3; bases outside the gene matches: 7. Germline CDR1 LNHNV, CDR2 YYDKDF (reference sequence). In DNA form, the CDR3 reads TGTGCCACCAGCAGAGGACCTAGCGGGAGCTGGACAGATACGCAGTATTTT. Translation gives CATSRGPSGSWTDTQYF.

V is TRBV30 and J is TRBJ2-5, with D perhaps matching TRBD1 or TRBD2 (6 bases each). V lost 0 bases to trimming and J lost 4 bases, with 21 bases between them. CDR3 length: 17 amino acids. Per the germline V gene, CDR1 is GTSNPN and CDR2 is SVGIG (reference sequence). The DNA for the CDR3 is TGTGCCTGGAGTGTACGATGGGGGGCGCCAGGGAGAGAGACCCAGTACTTC. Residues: CAWSVRWGAPGRETQYF.

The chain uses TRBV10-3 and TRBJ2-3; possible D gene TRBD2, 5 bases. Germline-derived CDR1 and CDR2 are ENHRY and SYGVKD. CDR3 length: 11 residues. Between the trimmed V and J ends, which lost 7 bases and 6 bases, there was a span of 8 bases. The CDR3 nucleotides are TGTGCCATCAATTGGAGGGATACGCAGTATTTT. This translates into CAINWRDTQYF.

DNA of the CDR3: TGTGCCAGCAGTAAACTAGCGGGGACAGATGAGCAGTTCTTC. This translates into CASSKLAGTDEQFF. The chain employs TRBV6-5 and TRBJ2-1; 10 bases map to TRBD2. CDR3 length: 14 residues. Germline V CDR1 and CDR2: MNHEY, SVGAGI. Germline trimming cut 5 bases from V and 8 bases from J; bases unmatched to any gene: 6.

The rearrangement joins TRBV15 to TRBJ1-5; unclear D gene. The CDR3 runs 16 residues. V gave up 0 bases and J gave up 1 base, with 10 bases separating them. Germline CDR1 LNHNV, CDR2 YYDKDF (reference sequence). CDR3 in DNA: TGTGCCACCAGCAGAGATCTTACCCCGAGCAATCAGCCCCAGCATTTT. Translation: CATSRDLTPSNQPQHF. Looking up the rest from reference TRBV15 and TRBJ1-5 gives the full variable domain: DAMVIQNPRYQVTQFGKPVTLSCSQTLNHNVMYWYQQKSSQAPKLLFHYYDKDFNNEADTPDNFQSRRPNTSFCFLDIRSPGLGDTAMYLCATSRDLTPSNQPQHFGDGTRLSIL.

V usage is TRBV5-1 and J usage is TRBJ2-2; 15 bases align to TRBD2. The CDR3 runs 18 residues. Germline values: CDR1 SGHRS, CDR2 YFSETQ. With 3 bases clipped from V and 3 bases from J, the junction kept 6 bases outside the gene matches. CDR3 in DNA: TGCGCCAGCAGCTGGGGACTAGCGGGGGGCCTTGACACCGGGGAGCTGTTTTTT. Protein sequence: CASSWGLAGGLDTGELFF.

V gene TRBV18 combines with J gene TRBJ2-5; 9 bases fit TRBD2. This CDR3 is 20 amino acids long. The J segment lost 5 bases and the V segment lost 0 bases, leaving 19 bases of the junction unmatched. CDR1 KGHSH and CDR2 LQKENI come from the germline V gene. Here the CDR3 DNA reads TGTGCCAGCTCACCACCGGAATCGCGGGAGGGCCTGTTGGAATGGGAGACCCAGTACTTC. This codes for CASSPPESREGLLEWETQYF.

The CDR3 here is CASRRNSYEQYF. CDR3 in DNA: TGTGCCAGCAGGCGCAACTCCTACGAGCAGTACTTC. The V and J genes are TRBV6-1 and TRBJ2-7; the D is unclear. The CDR3 length is 12 residues. V gave up 6 bases and J gave up 0 bases, with 6 bases separating them. CDR1 and CDR2 (germline): MNHNS, SASEGT.

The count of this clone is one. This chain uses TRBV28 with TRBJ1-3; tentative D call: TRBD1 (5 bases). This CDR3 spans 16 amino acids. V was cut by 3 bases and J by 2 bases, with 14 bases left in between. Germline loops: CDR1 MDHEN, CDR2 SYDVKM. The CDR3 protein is CASSFIDRLPGNTIYF. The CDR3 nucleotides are TGTGCCAGCAGTTTTATCGACAGACTCCCTGGAAACACCATATATTTT.

Here the CDR3 reads CASSLFPGVNTGELFF. CDR3 coding DNA: TGTGCCAGCAGCTTATTCCCAGGGGTGAACACCGGGGAGCTGTTTTTT. The V gene is TRBV7-7, the J gene TRBJ2-2, with D possibly TRBD1 on 6 matching bases. CDR3 length: 16 residues. The V gene's germline CDR1 is SSHAT and CDR2 FNYEAQ (reference sequence). The V end was cut by 2 bases, the J end by 1 base, with 11 bases between.

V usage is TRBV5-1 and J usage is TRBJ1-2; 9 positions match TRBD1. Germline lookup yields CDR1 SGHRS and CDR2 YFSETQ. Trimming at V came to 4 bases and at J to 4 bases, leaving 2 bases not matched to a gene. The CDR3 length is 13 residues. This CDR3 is CASSRDRVYGYTF. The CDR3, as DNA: TGCGCCAGCAGCCGGGACAGGGTCTATGGCTACACCTTC.

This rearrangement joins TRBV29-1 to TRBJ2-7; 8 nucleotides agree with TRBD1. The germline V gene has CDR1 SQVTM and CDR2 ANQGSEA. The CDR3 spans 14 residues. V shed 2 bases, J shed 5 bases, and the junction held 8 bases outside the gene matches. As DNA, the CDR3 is TGCAGCGTTGAATCCCACAGGGGGGCTAACGAGCAGTACTTC. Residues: CSVESHRGANEQYF.

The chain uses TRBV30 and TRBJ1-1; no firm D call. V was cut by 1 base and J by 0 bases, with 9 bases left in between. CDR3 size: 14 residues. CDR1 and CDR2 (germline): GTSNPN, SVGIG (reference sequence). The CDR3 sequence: CAWSAGPMNTEAFF. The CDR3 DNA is TGTGCCTGGAGTGCCGGCCCGATGAACACTGAAGCTTTCTTT.

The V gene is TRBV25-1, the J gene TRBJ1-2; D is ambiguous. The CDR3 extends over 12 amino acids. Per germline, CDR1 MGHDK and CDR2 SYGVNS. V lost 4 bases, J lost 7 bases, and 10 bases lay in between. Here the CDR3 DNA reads TGTGCCAGCAGTGTCAACTTCGGTGGCTACACCTTC. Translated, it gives CASSVNFGGYTF.

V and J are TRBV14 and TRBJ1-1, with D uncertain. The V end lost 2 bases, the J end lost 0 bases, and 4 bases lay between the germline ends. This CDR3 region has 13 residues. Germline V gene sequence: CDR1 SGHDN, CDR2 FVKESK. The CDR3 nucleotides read TGTGCCAGCAGCCAATACATGAACACTGAAGCTTTCTTT. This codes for CASSQYMNTEAFF.